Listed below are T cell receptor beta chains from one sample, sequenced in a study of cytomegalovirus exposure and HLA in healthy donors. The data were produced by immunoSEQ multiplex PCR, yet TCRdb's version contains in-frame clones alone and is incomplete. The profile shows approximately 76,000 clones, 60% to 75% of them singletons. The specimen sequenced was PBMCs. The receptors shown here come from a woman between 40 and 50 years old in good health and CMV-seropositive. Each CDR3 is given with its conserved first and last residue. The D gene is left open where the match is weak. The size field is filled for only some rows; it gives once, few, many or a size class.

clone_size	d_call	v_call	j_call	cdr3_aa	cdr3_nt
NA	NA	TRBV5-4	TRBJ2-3	CASSLPTVTDTQYF	TGTGCCAGCAGCTTGCCTACAGTCACAGATACGCAGTATTTT
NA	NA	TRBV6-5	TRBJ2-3	CATQLGFTYTDTQYF	TGTGCCACGCAACTGGGCTTTACCTACACAGATACGCAGTATTTT
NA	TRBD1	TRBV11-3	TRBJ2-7	CASSSHDPGQGAYEQYF	TGTGCCAGCAGCTCACACGATCCGGGACAGGGGGCCTACGAGCAGTACTTC
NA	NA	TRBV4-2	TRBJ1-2	CASSQDQQGDGYTF	TGTGCCAGCAGCCAAGATCAACAAGGGGATGGCTACACCTTC
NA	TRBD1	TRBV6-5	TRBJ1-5	CATSGRGVSNQPQHF	TGTGCCACCTCGGGCAGGGGGGTTAGCAATCAGCCCCAGCATTTT
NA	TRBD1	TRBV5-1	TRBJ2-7	CASSPGQGNHYEQYF	TGCGCCAGCAGCCCGGGACAGGGGAACCACTACGAGCAGTACTTC
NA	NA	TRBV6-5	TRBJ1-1	CASSYSSRQGAFF	TGTGCCAGCAGTTACTCGTCCCGGCAGGGAGCTTTCTTT
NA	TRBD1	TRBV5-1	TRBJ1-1	CASSIGDSLNTEAFF	TGCGCCAGCAGCATAGGGGACAGCTTAAACACTGAAGCTTTCTTT
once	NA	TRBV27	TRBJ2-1	CASSLTSLNEQFF	TGTGCCAGCAGCCTGACTAGTCTTAATGAGCAGTTCTTC
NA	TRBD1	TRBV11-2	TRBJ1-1	CASSLGRQGGLAEAFF	TGTGCCAGCAGCTTAGGCCGACAGGGAGGTCTTGCTGAAGCTTTCTTT
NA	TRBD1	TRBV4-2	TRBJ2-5	CASSPKTGTDKETQYF	TGTGCCAGCAGCCCAAAGACCGGGACAGATAAAGAGACCCAGTACTTC